Sequencing of this TCR beta chain was carried out in a study of OX40 agonist ivuxolimab in advanced cancers. As for the study in general: With ivuxolimab, an agonistic anti-OX40 (CD134) antibody, patients were treated. Patients assigned to dose escalation were diagnosed with hepatocellular carcinoma, melanoma, renal cell or head and neck cancer. General observations from the study: Among expanded peripheral T cells, antigen specificity went undetermined.

Remarks on this clone: Its antigen remains unidentified.

Method: immunoSEQ multiplex PCR; TCRdb's copy keeps in-frame clones and lacks some. Of roughly 63,000 clones listed, 85% to 90% are singletons. Germline values: CDR1 MDHEN, CDR2 SYDVKM. This CDR3 is built from 12 residues. V was shortened by 3 bases and J by 3 bases, with 5 bases between the two germline ends. The V gene is TRBV28, the J gene TRBJ1-1; unclear D gene. This clonotype was sampled from an adult with an advanced solid tumor such as melanoma, head and neck, liver or kidney cancer. The sequences come from CD4+ or CD8+ T cells sorted from blood, collected in a trial of the OX40 agonist ivuxolimab. The CDR3 nucleotides read TGTGCCAGCAGTTTGATTTACACTGAAGCTTTCTTT. The encoded protein is CASSLIYTEAFF.